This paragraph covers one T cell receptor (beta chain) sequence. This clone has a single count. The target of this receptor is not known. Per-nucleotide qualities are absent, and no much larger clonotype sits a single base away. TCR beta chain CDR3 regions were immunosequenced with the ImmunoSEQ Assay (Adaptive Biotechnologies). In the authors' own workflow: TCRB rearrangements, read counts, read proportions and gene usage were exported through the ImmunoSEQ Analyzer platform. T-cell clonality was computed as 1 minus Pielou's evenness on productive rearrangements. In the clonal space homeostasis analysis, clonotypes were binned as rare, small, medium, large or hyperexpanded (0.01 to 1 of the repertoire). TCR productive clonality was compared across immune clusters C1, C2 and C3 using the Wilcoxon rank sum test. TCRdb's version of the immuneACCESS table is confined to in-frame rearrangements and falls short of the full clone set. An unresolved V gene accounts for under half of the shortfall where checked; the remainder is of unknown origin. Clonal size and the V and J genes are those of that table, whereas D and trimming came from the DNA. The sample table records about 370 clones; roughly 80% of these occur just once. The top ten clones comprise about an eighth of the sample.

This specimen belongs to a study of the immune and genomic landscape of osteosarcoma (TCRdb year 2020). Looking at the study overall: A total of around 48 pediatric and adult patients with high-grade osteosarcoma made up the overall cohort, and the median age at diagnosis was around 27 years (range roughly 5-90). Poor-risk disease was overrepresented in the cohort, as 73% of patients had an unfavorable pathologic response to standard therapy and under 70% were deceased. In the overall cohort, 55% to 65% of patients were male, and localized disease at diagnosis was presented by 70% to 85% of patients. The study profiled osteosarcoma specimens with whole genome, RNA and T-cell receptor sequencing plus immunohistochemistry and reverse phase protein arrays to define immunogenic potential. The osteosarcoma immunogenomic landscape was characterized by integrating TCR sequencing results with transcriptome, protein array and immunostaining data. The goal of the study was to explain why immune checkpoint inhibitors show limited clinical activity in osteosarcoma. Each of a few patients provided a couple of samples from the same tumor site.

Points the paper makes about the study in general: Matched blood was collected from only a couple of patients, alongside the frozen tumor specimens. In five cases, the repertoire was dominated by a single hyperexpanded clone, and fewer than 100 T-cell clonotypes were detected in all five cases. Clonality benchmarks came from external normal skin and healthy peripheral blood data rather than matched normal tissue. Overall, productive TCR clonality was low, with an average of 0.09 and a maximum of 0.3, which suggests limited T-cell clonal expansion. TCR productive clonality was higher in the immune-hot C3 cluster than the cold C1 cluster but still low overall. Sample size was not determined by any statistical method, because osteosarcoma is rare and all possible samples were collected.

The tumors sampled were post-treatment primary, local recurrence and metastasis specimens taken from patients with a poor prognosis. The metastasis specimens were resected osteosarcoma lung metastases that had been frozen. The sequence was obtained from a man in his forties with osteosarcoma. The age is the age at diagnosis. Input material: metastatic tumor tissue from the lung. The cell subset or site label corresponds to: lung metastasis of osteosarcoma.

The CDR3 region: CASTPHLPQRGITDTQYF. The nucleotides read TGTGCCAGCACTCCTCATCTGCCTCAGCGGGGAATCACAGATACGCAGTATTTT. The sequence is built from TRBV2 and TRBJ2-3, and 7 bases in between align with TRBD2. Trimming leaves V shorter by 7 bases and J shorter by 2 bases, with the junction holding 18 bases beyond the gene matches. Taken from cysteine to phenylalanine, the CDR3 has 18 residues. Only the CDR3 portion is preserved as DNA: 54 bases, with reading frame beginning at the first base. CDR1 and CDR2 (SNHLY, FYNNEI) derive from the germline V gene.